A selection of T cell receptor beta chains follows, all from one sample in a study of shared clonotypes between healthy human individuals. Data came from immunoSEQ multiplex PCR; TCRdb stores just in-frame clones and leaves some out. The table has 2 million to 2.5 million clones, approximately 93% seen once. The sequenced material came from naive CD4+ T cells from PBMCs. Every receptor here comes from a man aged 18 to 30 in good health. Some clones in this sample may be carry-over from other donors' samples. Both conserved end residues are part of each CDR3. D genes are given only for firm matches. Rows may omit the clone size; those that give it use once, few, many or a size class.

size | J | V | D | CDR3 | DNA
. | TRBJ2-1 | TRBV19 | TRBD2 | CASSIARLAAVQQFF | TGTGCCAGTAGTATAGCCCGGCTAGCGGCCGTACAGCAGTTCTTC
. | TRBJ1-2 | TRBV6-5 | . | CASSSGQLYGYTF | TGTGCCAGCAGCTCCGGCCAGCTCTATGGCTACACCTTC
. | TRBJ2-7 | TRBV29-1 | . | CSVERGAPNEQYF | TGCAGCGTTGAACGTGGGGCCCCCAACGAGCAGTACTTC
. | TRBJ2-7 | TRBV11-3 | TRBD2 | CASSSSGGRVYEQYF | TGTGCCAGCAGCTCTTCCGGCGGGAGGGTTTACGAGCAGTACTTC
. | TRBJ2-5 | TRBV19 | TRBD1 | CASSVQTGAKETQYF | TGTGCCAGTAGTGTTCAGACAGGGGCTAAAGAGACCCAGTACTTC
. | TRBJ2-6 | TRBV5-1 | . | CASSLDNPGANVLTF | TGCGCCAGCAGCCTGGACAATCCTGGGGCCAACGTCCTGACTTTC
. | TRBJ2-2 | TRBV6-6 | . | CASSYLQGRTGELFF | TGTGCCAGCAGTTACCTCCAGGGCAGGACCGGGGAGCTGTTTTTT
. | TRBJ2-1 | TRBV29-1 | TRBD2 | CSASGTSGKSYEQFF | TGCAGCGCCTCCGGGACTAGCGGGAAATCCTATGAGCAGTTCTTC
. | TRBJ1-2 | TRBV28 | TRBD1 | CASRSTGESYGYTF | TGTGCCAGCAGGTCTACAGGGGAGAGCTATGGCTACACCTTC
few | TRBJ1-5 | TRBV2 | . | CASKYDRFSNQPQHF | TGTGCCAGCAAATACGACAGGTTTAGCAATCAGCCCCAGCATTTT
. | TRBJ1-2 | TRBV28 | . | CASSPPTSLRGYTF | TGTGCCAGCAGTCCCCCGACAAGCCTCCGGGGCTACACCTTC
. | TRBJ1-2 | TRBV6-5 | . | CASSYRSGVNYGYTF | TGTGCCAGCAGTTACAGATCGGGGGTCAACTATGGCTACACCTTC
few | TRBJ1-1 | TRBV9 | . | CASSVVGSNTEAFF | TGTGCCAGCAGCGTAGTTGGCAGTAACACTGAAGCTTTCTTT
. | TRBJ2-3 | TRBV5-4 | . | CASSLISGDTQYF | TGTGCCAGCAGCTTGATCTCAGGGGATACGCAGTATTTT
. | TRBJ2-5 | TRBV5-4 | TRBD2 | CASSLAPRTSQGVQYF | TGTGCCAGCAGCTTGGCACCCCGGACTAGCCAAGGGGTCCAGTACTTC
. | TRBJ2-6 | TRBV5-1 | TRBD1 | CASSPMRGPGANVLTF | TGCGCCAGCAGCCCCATGAGGGGGCCGGGGGCCAACGTCCTGACTTTC
. | TRBJ1-1 | TRBV6-4 | . | CASSEGVGTEAFF | TGTGCCAGCAGTGAGGGGGTAGGGACTGAAGCTTTCTTT
. | TRBJ2-2 | TRBV10-3 | . | CAISERRGDGELFF | TGTGCCATCAGTGAGCGAAGGGGGGACGGGGAGCTGTTTTTT
once | TRBJ2-7 | TRBV19 | TRBD1 | CASSVTGTGSYEQYF | TGTGCCAGTAGTGTCACCGGGACAGGGTCCTACGAGCAGTACTTC
. | TRBJ1-3 | TRBV28 | . | CASHGFSGNTIYF | TGTGCCAGCCACGGATTCTCTGGAAACACCATATATTTT
once | TRBJ2-7 | TRBV27 | TRBD1 | CASTPMGTGANYEQYF | TGTGCCAGCACCCCTATGGGGACAGGGGCCAACTACGAGCAGTACTTC
. | TRBJ1-2 | TRBV28 | . | CASRRYGYTF | TGTGCCAGCAGAAGATATGGCTACACCTTC
. | TRBJ2-7 | TRBV19 | TRBD1 | CASSPRTGISYEQYF | TGTGCCAGTAGTCCGCGGACAGGGATCTCCTACGAGCAGTACTTC
once | TRBJ2-7 | TRBV2 | . | CASSVNYAWGQYF | TGTGCCAGCAGTGTCAACTACGCTTGGGGGCAGTACTTC
. | TRBJ1-2 | TRBV28 | . | CASSENGYTF | TGTGCCAGCAGTGAAAATGGCTACACCTTC
. | TRBJ2-5 | TRBV14 | TRBD2 | CASSQSRLAGKETQYF | TGTGCCAGCAGCCAATCAAGACTAGCGGGGAAAGAGACCCAGTACTTC
. | TRBJ2-7 | TRBV18 | TRBD2 | CASSVRELYEQYF | TGTGCCAGCTCGGTGCGGGAGTTGTACGAGCAGTACTTC
. | TRBJ2-5 | TRBV5-6 | TRBD1 | CASSLTGNQETQYF | TGTGCCAGCAGCCTGACAGGGAACCAAGAGACCCAGTACTTC